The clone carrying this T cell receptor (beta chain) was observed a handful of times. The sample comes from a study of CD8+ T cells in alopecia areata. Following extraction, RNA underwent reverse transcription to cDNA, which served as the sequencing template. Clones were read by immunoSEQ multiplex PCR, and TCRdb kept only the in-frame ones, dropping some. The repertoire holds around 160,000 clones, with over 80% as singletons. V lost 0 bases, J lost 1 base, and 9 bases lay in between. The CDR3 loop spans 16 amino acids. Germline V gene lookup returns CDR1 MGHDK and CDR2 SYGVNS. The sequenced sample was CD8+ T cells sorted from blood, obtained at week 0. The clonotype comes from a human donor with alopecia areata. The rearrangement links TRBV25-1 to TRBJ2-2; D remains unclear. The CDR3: CASSEYVYGNTGELFF. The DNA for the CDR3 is TGTGCCAGCAGTGAATATGTTTACGGGAACACCGGGGAGCTGTTTTTT.